One and the same sample provided the 3 T cell receptor beta chains below, sequenced in a study of identical twins. Each CDR3 protein gets one entry after TCRdb re-called the 5' RACE reads with MiXCR. The repertoire holds fewer than 800,000 distinct CDR3 sequences, with 7.1% as singletons. These data were also reused for a study on yellow fever vaccine responses in identical twins.

The sequencing input was PBMCs. The receptors were sampled from a woman aged 18-29 years in good health.

This clonotype showed up many times. This chain uses TRBV24-1 with TRBJ1-2; D perhaps matches TRBD1 (5 bases). V lost 1 base and J 9 bases, leaving 11 bases between the germline ends. The germline CDR1 and CDR2 sequences are KGHDR and SFDVKD. There are 13 residues in the CDR3. In DNA, the CDR3 is TGTGCCACCAGTGATTTCAGCTCAGGGAGCTACACCTTC. It encodes CATSDFSSGSYTF.

In this sample, this clonotype turned up a few times. This sequence joins TRBV6-2 or TRBV6-3 and TRBJ2-7; 9 bases are a match to TRBD1. The CDR3 spans 14 residues. Unmatched junction bases numbered 8, after V lost 4 bases and J lost 7 bases. The germline V gene has CDR1 MNHEY and CDR2 SVGEGT. CDR3: CASSWDRVFGEQYF. DNA for the CDR3: TGTGCCAGCAGTTGGGACAGGGTTTTTGGAGAGCAGTACTTC.

There are many counts of this clonotype. The chain employs TRBV6-1 and TRBJ2-4; D is tentatively TRBD1 or TRBD2 (5 bases each). The CDR3 has 16 residues. Looked up from germline, CDR1 is MNHNS and CDR2 is SASEGT. Trimming removed 4 bases from V and 0 bases from J, with 13 bases in between. The CDR3 is CASSGDGRLAKNIQYF. The DNA of the CDR3 is TGTGCCAGCAGTGGGGACGGAAGACTAGCCAAAAACATTCAGTACTTC.